This TCR beta chain was observed in a study of cytomegalovirus exposure and HLA in healthy donors. CDR3 length equals 18 residues. Trimming left V 2 bases short and J 7 bases short, with 24 bases between. In germline, CDR1 is SGHRS, CDR2 YFSETQ. Study results and caveats: In an earlier analysis, most TCR beta V segments were productive about 90% or about 30% of the time.

PCR used 60 Vbeta primers and 13 Jbeta primers. Libraries were prepared by immunoSEQ multiplex PCR; TCRdb keeps only in-frame clonotypes and omits some of them. The sample shows roughly 140,000 clones, less than 9.5% of them seen only once. As to this clone: Its antigen remains unknown.

The sample consisted of PBMCs. The sequence was collected from a male donor in good health and CMV-seronegative. The rearrangement uses TRBV5-1 and TRBJ1-4, with D possibly matching TRBD1 (6 bases). The CDR3 DNA reads as TGCGCCAGCAGCTTTGGAGTTGTTACCGGCAGGGGCGGTGAAAAACTGTTTTTT. Amino acids: CASSFGVVTGRGGEKLFF.